Below, 17 T cell receptor beta chains from the same sample are listed, as sequenced in a study of shared T cell receptors in the human thymus. Using immunoSEQ multiplex PCR, the repertoire was profiled, and TCRdb retains in-frame clones only, with some absent. The data contain around 65,000 clones, roughly 96% of them singletons. What was sequenced was thymocytes. Every receptor here comes from a human donor.

The chain employs TRBV9 and TRBJ1-1, with D possibly matching TRBD1 (5 bases). V lost 0 bases to trimming and J lost 6 bases, with 12 bases between them. CDR1 SGDLS and CDR2 YYNGEE come from the germline V gene. The CDR3 consists of 14 residues. The CDR3 DNA follows: TGTGCCAGCAGCGTAGTAACAGGTTACGCTGAAGCTTTCTTT. Translating gives CASSVVTGYAEAFF.

The chain carries TRBV5-1 and TRBJ2-7; 8 bases align to TRBD1. Germline trimming cut 0 bases from V and 6 bases from J; bases unmatched to any gene: 11. From germline, CDR1 is SGHRS and CDR2 YFSETQ. The CDR3 is made up of 16 amino acids. The CDR3 here is CASSLGWRQGAFEQYF. The CDR3 DNA is TGCGCCAGCAGCTTGGGGTGGCGCCAGGGGGCTTTCGAGCAGTACTTC.

J is TRBJ2-3 and V is TRBV15; 10 bases line up with TRBD2. CDR1 and CDR2 (germline): LNHNV, YYDKDF (reference sequence). The CDR3 runs 14 residues. Unmatched junction bases numbered 6, after V lost 10 bases and J lost 2 bases. CDR3 nucleotides: TGTGCCAGCGGGCTAGCGGGGGACACAGATACGCAGTATTTT. Its translation: CASGLAGDTDTQYF.

This rearrangement joins TRBV6-5 to TRBJ2-1; 11 nucleotides agree with TRBD2. With 5 bases clipped from V and 13 bases from J, the junction kept 13 bases outside the gene matches. Looked up from germline, CDR1 is MNHEY and CDR2 is SVGAGI. The CDR3 runs to 15 residues. The CDR3 DNA follows: TGTGCCAGCAGTCCTCCGATCATAGCGGGGGGGCCTCAGTTCTTC. Translation: CASSPPIIAGGPQFF.

The chain is built from TRBV7-8 and TRBJ2-5, with a possible D match to TRBD1 (6 bases). The germline gives CDR1 SGHVS, CDR2 FQNEAQ. The CDR3 spans 18 residues. Trimming shortened V by 6 bases and J by 5 bases, and 28 bases separated the two germline ends. The CDR3 bases are TGTGCCAGCAGAAATGAGGGCTGGACAGTCACCCCCGGTGAGACCCAGTACTTC. It yields the protein CASRNEGWTVTPGETQYF.

The chain couples TRBV5-6 to TRBJ2-7; 8 nucleotides line up with TRBD1. Germline CDR1 SGHDT, CDR2 YYEEEE. The CDR3 loop spans 15 amino acids. The J segment lost 4 bases and the V segment lost 2 bases, leaving 8 bases of the junction unmatched. In DNA form, the CDR3 reads TGTGCCAGCAGCTTAAACAGGGGGACTCTGTACGAGCAGTACTTC. Residues: CASSLNRGTLYEQYF.

Here the CDR3 DNA reads TGTGCCAGCAGTTTTAAGACCTCGGGCCCCAAACCAAACACCGGGGAGCTGTTTTTT. Translation gives CASSFKTSGPKPNTGELFF. The rearrangement links TRBV7-3 to TRBJ2-2, with D hard to call. The V end was cut by 6 bases, the J end by 2 bases, with 25 bases between. This CDR3 comprises 19 residues. The germline gives CDR1 SGHTA, CDR2 FQGTGA.

The rearrangement uses TRBV14 and TRBJ1-2; D possibly corresponds to TRBD1 (6 bases). The CDR3 extends over 17 amino acids. The V end lost 0 bases, the J end lost 5 bases, and 19 bases lay between the germline ends. Germline-derived CDR1 and CDR2 are SGHDN and FVKESK. The CDR3: CASSQESWDTVPYGYTF. CDR3 DNA: TGTGCCAGCAGCCAAGAGAGTTGGGACACAGTCCCTTATGGCTACACCTTC.

The rearrangement joins TRBV9 to TRBJ1-4, with no clear D. Trimming removed 0 bases from V and 4 bases from J, with 7 bases in between. Germline V gene data show CDR1 as SGDLS and CDR2 as YYNGEE. The CDR3 contains 14 residues. DNA of the CDR3: TGTGCCAGCAGCGTAGAGGGCTTTAATGAAAAACTGTTTTTT. Translated: CASSVEGFNEKLFF.

The chain recombines TRBV28 with TRBJ1-2; 8 bases line up with TRBD1. This CDR3 spans 17 amino acids. Germline CDR1 and CDR2: MDHEN and SYDVKM. Losses at the gene ends were 6 bases for V and 4 bases for J; bases not matched to a gene: 16. This chain's CDR3 is CASRKDRGIPKVYGYTF. CDR3 in DNA: TGTGCCAGCAGAAAAGACAGGGGCATACCTAAAGTCTATGGCTACACCTTC.

This chain uses TRBV6-4 with TRBJ1-2; tentatively, D is TRBD1 (5 bases). This CDR3 region has 16 residues. V shed 2 bases and J shed 7 bases, with 20 bases lying between them. In germline, CDR1 is MRHNA, CDR2 SNTAGT. The CDR3 DNA sequence: TGTGCCAGCAGTGACAAGCCCGGGGGAGGGGTGTGTGGCTACACCTTC. Its protein product is CASSDKPGGGVCGYTF.

This chain uses TRBV4-3 with TRBJ2-7; possibly TRBD2 for D (6 bases). Between the trimmed V and J ends, which lost 7 bases and 2 bases, there was a span of 15 bases. The germline CDR1 and CDR2 sequences are LGHNA and YSLEER. This CDR3 spans 14 amino acids. As DNA, the CDR3 is TGCGCCAGCAAAGATACTAGCAGAGCCTACGAGCAGTACTTC. This encodes CASKDTSRAYEQYF.

The chain carries TRBV25-1 and TRBJ1-6; 7 positions match TRBD1. This CDR3 spans 18 amino acids. V was pared by 6 bases and J by 0 bases, with 11 bases of the junction left unmatched. CDR1 is MGHDK, CDR2 SYGVNS, per germline. Here the CDR3 reads CASRRDRETSSYNSPLHF. In DNA, the CDR3 is TGTGCCAGCAGGAGGGACAGAGAGACTAGCTCCTATAATTCACCCCTCCACTTT.

The chain employs TRBV11-2 and TRBJ2-3; unclear D gene. The V gene's germline CDR1 is SGHAT and CDR2 FQNNGV. Trimming cost V 1 base and J 2 bases, with 10 bases left between them. The CDR3 runs to 15 residues. CDR3: CASSLGVGATDTQYF. The CDR3 bases are TGTGCCAGCAGCTTAGGAGTCGGAGCCACAGATACGCAGTATTTT.

The V gene is TRBV15, the J gene TRBJ2-7; possibly TRBD2 for D (5 bases). The germline CDR1 and CDR2 sequences are LNHNV and YYDKDF (reference sequence). The V end was cut by 0 bases, the J end by 4 bases, with 13 bases between. This CDR3 is 15 amino acids long. DNA of the CDR3: TGTGCCACCAGCAGAGATCCGGGATTCACTTACGAGCAGTACTTC. Amino acids: CATSRDPGFTYEQYF. The full variable domain, its missing parts supplied by reference TRBV15 and TRBJ2-7, is DAMVIQNPRYQVTQFGKPVTLSCSQTLNHNVMYWYQQKSSQAPKLLFHYYDKDFNNEADTPDNFQSRRPNTSFCFLDIRSPGLGDTAMYLCATSRDPGFTYEQYFGPGTRLTVT.

This clone appeared a single time. The chain is built from TRBV11-2 and TRBJ2-4; TRBD2 aligns across 14 bases. Losses at the gene ends were 1 base for V and 2 bases for J; bases not matched to a gene: 4. The CDR3 totals 18 residues. CDR1 and CDR2 from the germline V gene are SGHAT and FQNNGV. CDR3 sequence reads: CASSLGGTSGGPKNIQYF. CDR3 DNA: TGTGCCAGCAGCTTAGGAGGGACTAGCGGGGGTCCCAAAAACATTCAGTACTTC.

The chain employs TRBV6-4 and TRBJ1-2; D not resolved. The CDR3 spans 13 residues. Germline CDR1 is MRHNA and CDR2 is SNTAGT. The germline V and J ends were trimmed by 8 bases and 3 bases, with 13 bases remaining between them. The CDR3 sequence: CASAGEVDYGYTF. CDR3 sequence (DNA): TGTGCCAGCGCTGGGGAGGTAGACTATGGCTACACCTTC.